These 14 T cell receptor beta chains share one sample of origin, sequenced in a study of Ad26.COV2.S vaccination and SARS-CoV-2 variants. The treatment is: over 15 received Ad26.COV2.S at low or high dose, single or two shots; 5 received placebo; per-sample allocation not given. Specimen acquisition occurred on day 63 following the initial vaccine or placebo injection. TCRdb's copy holds only in-frame clones and misses some; the assay was immunoSEQ multiplex PCR. The sample has around 310,000 clones; 75% to 90% are singletons. The sequencing used peripheral blood, collected in a trial of Ad26.COV2.S vaccine versus placebo. The origin of the receptors is a person between 18 and 60 years old who received the Ad26.COV2.S COVID-19 vaccine or a placebo.

The chain links TRBV6-5 to TRBJ1-1, with a tentative D call TRBD1 (6 bases). The CDR3 is 13 residues long. CDR1 is MNHEY and CDR2 is SVGAGI in the germline V gene. V shed 2 bases and J shed 12 bases, with 16 bases lying between them. The CDR3 is CASSYVEGDITFF. In DNA, the CDR3 is TGTGCCAGCAGTTACGTGGAGGGGGACATAACTTTCTTT.

This chain uses TRBV27 with TRBJ1-1; D not certain. CDR1 and CDR2 from the germline V gene are MNHEY and SMNVEV (reference sequence). Deletions cut 5 bases from V and 0 bases from J, with 13 bases between. The CDR3 totals 15 residues. Written as DNA, the CDR3 is TGTGCCAGCAGTCCGCTTAGGGCACTGAACACTGAAGCTTTCTTT. Its protein product is CASSPLRALNTEAFF.

The rearrangement uses TRBV30 and TRBJ2-2; TRBD2 agrees at 11 bases. Germline V gene data show CDR1 as GTSNPN and CDR2 as SVGIG (reference sequence). The CDR3 is 15 residues long. The V gene end was trimmed by 6 bases and the J gene end by 2 bases; junction bases not matched to a gene: 5. This CDR3 is CACPTSGGNTGELFF. The CDR3 DNA reads TGTGCCTGTCCTACTAGCGGGGGAAACACCGGGGAGCTGTTTTTT.

This chain connects TRBV6-4 to TRBJ2-1; TRBD2 agrees at 10 bases. CDR3 length equals 14 residues. J lost 5 bases, V lost 7 bases, and 5 bases had no gene match. Germline CDR1 MRHNA, CDR2 SNTAGT. The CDR3 loop is CASKKREGNNEQFF. The CDR3 nucleotides are TGTGCCAGCAAGAAGCGGGAGGGAAACAATGAGCAGTTCTTC.

The gene calls are TRBV3-1 (or the pseudogene TRBV3-2) and TRBJ1-3; 9 bases match TRBD1. CDR1 and CDR2 from the germline V gene are LGHDT and YNNKEL (reference sequence). V was pared by 4 bases and J by 5 bases, with 6 bases of the junction left unmatched. This CDR3 is built from 15 residues. CDR3 coding DNA: TGTGCCAGCAGCCTACAGGACAGGGGCAGAAACACCATATATTTT. Translated, it gives CASSLQDRGRNTIYF.

A word on this clone: Other nucleotide sequences in the sample specify the same CDR3. The J gene is TRBJ1-1, the V gene TRBV27; D unclear. CDR3 length: 14 residues. Trimming removed 0 bases from V and 0 bases from J, with 5 bases in between. The germline V gene has CDR1 MNHEY and CDR2 SMNVEV (reference sequence). The CDR3 DNA sequence: TGTGCCAGCAGTTTATCGGGCGTGAACACTGAAGCTTTCTTT. Its protein is CASSLSGVNTEAFF.

V is TRBV18 and J is TRBJ1-1; 8 nucleotides agree with TRBD1. This CDR3 region has 20 residues. V was pared by 1 base and J by 6 bases, with 22 bases of the junction left unmatched. Germline CDR1 KGHSH, CDR2 LQKENI. CDR3 residues: CASSPQSYKTMAGGKPEAFF. The CDR3 coding sequence is TGTGCCAGCTCACCACAATCCTATAAAACGATGGCAGGGGGCAAACCTGAAGCTTTCTTT.

The chain recombines TRBV3-1 (or the pseudogene TRBV3-2) with TRBJ1-2; D remains ambiguous. In germline, CDR1 is LGHDT, CDR2 YNNKEL (reference sequence). This CDR3 has 12 amino acids. The ends were cut back, 2 bases at V and 8 bases at J, with 9 bases in the middle. This CDR3 reads CASSQKRDGYTF. CDR3 coding DNA: TGTGCCAGCAGCCAAAAGAGAGACGGCTACACCTTC.

The V gene is TRBV7-2, the J gene TRBJ1-1, with D hard to call. V was trimmed by 5 bases and J by 5 bases, leaving 9 bases between them. The V gene's germline CDR1 is SGHTA and CDR2 FQGNSA. This CDR3 comprises 12 residues. CDR3: CASSPIGTEAFF. The DNA of the CDR3 is TGTGCCAGCAGCCCCATAGGGACTGAAGCTTTCTTT.

V and J are TRBV11-2 and TRBJ1-3, with D unresolved. Trimming stripped 3 bases from V and 5 bases from J, with 11 bases between. Germline assignment: CDR1 SGHAT and CDR2 FQNNGV. The CDR3 is made up of 14 amino acids. The CDR3 nucleotides read TGTGCCAGCAGCTTCCAGGACCTCCGAAACACCATATATTTT. Protein product: CASSFQDLRNTIYF.

The chain employs TRBV7-2 and TRBJ1-1; weak D call: TRBD1 (6 bases). The V gene lost 6 bases and the J gene lost 0 bases, with 11 bases spanning the gap. The CDR3 is 14 residues long. CDR1 is SGHTA, CDR2 FQGNSA, per germline. CDR3 in amino acids: CASSRTVLNTEAFF. In nucleotides, the CDR3 is TGTGCCAGCAGTCGGACAGTTCTGAACACTGAAGCTTTCTTT. Using reference TRBV7-2 and TRBJ1-1 for the parts outside the CDR3, the full variable domain is GAGVSQSPSNKVTEKGKDVELRCDPISGHTALYWYRQSLGQGLEFLIYFQGNSAPDKSGLPSDRFSAERTGGSVSTLTIQRTQQEDSAVYLCASSRTVLNTEAFFGQGTRLTVV.

J is TRBJ1-1 and V is TRBV7-3; no definite D call. CDR1 and CDR2 (germline): SGHTA, FQGTGA. The ends were cut back, 5 bases at V and 4 bases at J, with 11 bases in the middle. The CDR3 runs to 13 residues. The chain's CDR3 is CASSRERTTEAFF. The CDR3 DNA sequence: TGTGCCAGCAGCCGGGAGAGGACCACTGAAGCTTTCTTT.

This chain uses TRBV5-1 with TRBJ1-1; D uncertain. Germline V gene data show CDR1 as SGHRS and CDR2 as YFSETQ. The length of the CDR3 is 14 residues. V was clipped by 1 base and J by 5 bases, with 12 bases between them. CDR3 nucleotide sequence: TGCGCCAGCAGCTTGAGTCAGGTTCGGACTGAAGCTTTCTTT. This translates into CASSLSQVRTEAFF.

CDR3 sequence: CASSHPERGFGETQYF. The CDR3 DNA is TGTGCCAGCAGCCATCCCGAGCGGGGGTTTGGAGAGACCCAGTACTTC. The chain has TRBV3-1 (or the pseudogene TRBV3-2) and TRBJ2-5; 8 bases align to TRBD2. After removal of 3 bases from V and 4 bases from J, the junction contained 10 bases not matched to a gene. This CDR3 has 16 amino acids. CDR1 and CDR2 (germline): LGHDT, YNNKEL (reference sequence).